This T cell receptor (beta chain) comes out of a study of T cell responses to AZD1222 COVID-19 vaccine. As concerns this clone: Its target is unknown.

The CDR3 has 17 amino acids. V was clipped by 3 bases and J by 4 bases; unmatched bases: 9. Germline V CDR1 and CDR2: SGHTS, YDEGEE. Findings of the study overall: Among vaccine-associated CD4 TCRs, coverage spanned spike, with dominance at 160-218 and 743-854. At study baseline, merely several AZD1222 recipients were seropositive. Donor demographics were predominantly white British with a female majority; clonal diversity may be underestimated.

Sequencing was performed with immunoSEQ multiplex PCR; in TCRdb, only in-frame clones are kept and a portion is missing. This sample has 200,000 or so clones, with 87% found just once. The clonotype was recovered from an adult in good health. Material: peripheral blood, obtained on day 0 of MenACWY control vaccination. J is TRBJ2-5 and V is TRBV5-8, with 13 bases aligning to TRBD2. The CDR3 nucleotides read TGTGCCAGCAGCTCGACCGGGACTAGCGGGACTCTAGAGACCCAGTACTTC. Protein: CASSSTGTSGTLETQYF.